This T cell receptor beta chain was profiled in a study of response to subunit inactivated influenza vaccine. Overall study results and limits: There was a suggestion from the authors that each seasonal influenza vaccination recruits few new T cells.

Trimming shortened V by 5 bases and J by 3 bases, and 11 bases separated the two germline ends. Per germline, CDR1 MNHEY and CDR2 SMNVEV (reference sequence). The CDR3 length is 13 residues. TCRdb re-analysed the RT-PCR reads in MiXCR, keeping a single row per CDR3 protein. This sample carries about 780,000 distinct CDR3 sequences, about 18% of them seen once, and the ten largest clones take approximately 10%. This clonotype was observed a handful of times. No antigen is known for it. Sequenced here: PBMCs from blood, sampled less than 6 days after vaccination. The sequence derives from a man between 50 and 59 years old who received an inactivated influenza vaccine. The V and J genes are TRBV27 and TRBJ2-7, with unresolved D. As DNA, the CDR3 is TGTGCCAGCAGTCCGAATGCGTTCTACGAGCAGTACTTC. This translates into CASSPNAFYEQYF.